This T cell receptor (beta chain) was retrieved from a study of shared clonotypes between healthy human individuals. Using immunoSEQ multiplex PCR, the repertoire was profiled, and TCRdb retains in-frame clones only, with some absent. The sample yields about 2.4 million clones, approximately 93% seen once. This clone has a single count. Germline V gene data show CDR1 as MDHEN and CDR2 as SYDVKM. There are 21 residues in the CDR3. J lost 7 bases, V lost 2 bases, and 20 bases had no gene match. The chain uses TRBV28 and TRBJ2-3; TRBD2 matches at 14 bases. Specimen: naive CD4+ T cells from PBMCs. The subset denotes: CD45RA+ positively selected. The sequence was collected from a man aged 18-30 years in good health. Some clones in this sample may be carry-over from other donors' samples. CDR3 DNA sequence: TGTGCCAGCAGTTTACCCCCCGGCGGGGGCAGGACTAGCGGGAGGTTTTATACGCAGTATTTT. Protein sequence: CASSLPPGGGRTSGRFYTQYF.